This T cell receptor (delta chain) was recorded in a study of γδ T cells in repeated Plasmodium falciparum infection. For the study at large: Malaria-naive adults were infected with P. falciparum NF54 four times over about 600 days. Points from the study as a whole: Vgamma9/Vdelta2+ T cells showed a stable polyclonal repertoire with shared TCRgamma sequences.

TCRdb re-processed the multiplex PCR reads via CATT. The repertoire has some 100,000 delta-chain clones, around 1.4% of them found once; the top ten carry 8.5% to 10%. This clone has just a few counts. What it binds is not known. A read error is likely here: a far larger clone is one base away. Other DNA sequences within the sample encode an identical CDR3. Vgamma9/Vdelta2+ and Vdelta2-negative gammadelta T cells were flow-sorted from PBMC for bulk sequencing. V lost 0 bases to trimming and J lost 3 bases, with 23 bases between them. Germline lookup yields CDR1 TSWWSYY and CDR2 QGS. This CDR3 has 19 residues.

V is TRDV1 and J is TRDJ1; D is unclear. The J gene is not listed in TCRdb, so it was assigned here from a DNA match to germline. Sequencing input: gamma-delta T cells from blood. The clonotype comes from a pool of human donors (malaria-infected and uninfected, not separated). The CDR3 sequence is CALGELVGIGRKQADKLIF. The CDR3 DNA reads TGTGCTCTTGGGGAACTGGTTGGTATTGGGCGGAAACAAGCCGATAAACTCATCTTT.